This T cell receptor beta chain was sequenced during a study of PD-1 blockade in classical Hodgkin lymphoma. This clone has only a few counts. Its antigen is currently unknown. Each patient experienced a relapse that followed autologous stem cell transplantation, and brentuximab vedotin exposure varied. Germline V gene data show CDR1 as MNHEY and CDR2 as SVGAGI. V was clipped by 5 bases and J by 2 bases; unmatched bases: 6. The CDR3 extends over 15 amino acids. Points from the study as a whole: A reduction in baseline TCR diversity was reportedly seen in newly diagnosed patients relative to healthy donors.

TCRdb keeps only in-frame clones here, not all; method: immunoSEQ multiplex PCR. The sample has 45,000 to 55,000 clones, 81% seen once. This sequence was found in a human donor with classical Hodgkin lymphoma. The chain links TRBV6-5 to TRBJ1-2; TRBD1 matches at 9 bases. The specimen comprised peripheral blood mononuclear cells (PBMCs), sampled at baseline. The CDR3 nucleotides are TGTGCCAGCAGTGGCACGGGACAGGGAAACTATGGCTACACCTTC. Encoded protein: CASSGTGQGNYGYTF.